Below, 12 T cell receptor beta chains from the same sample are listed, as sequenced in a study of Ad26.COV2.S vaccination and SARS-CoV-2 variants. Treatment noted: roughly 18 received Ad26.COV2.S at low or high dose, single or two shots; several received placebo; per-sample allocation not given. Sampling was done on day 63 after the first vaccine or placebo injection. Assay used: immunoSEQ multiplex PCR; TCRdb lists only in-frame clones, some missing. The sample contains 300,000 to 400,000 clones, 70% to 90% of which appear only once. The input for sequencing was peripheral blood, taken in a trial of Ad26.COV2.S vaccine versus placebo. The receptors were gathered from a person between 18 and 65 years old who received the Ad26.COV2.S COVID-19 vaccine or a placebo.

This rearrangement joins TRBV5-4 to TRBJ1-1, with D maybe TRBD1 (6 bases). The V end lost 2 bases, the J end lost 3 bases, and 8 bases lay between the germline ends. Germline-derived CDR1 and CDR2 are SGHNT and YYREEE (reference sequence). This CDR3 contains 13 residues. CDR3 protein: CASSLGGHTEAFF. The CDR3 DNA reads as TGTGCCAGCAGCTTAGGGGGGCACACTGAAGCTTTCTTT.

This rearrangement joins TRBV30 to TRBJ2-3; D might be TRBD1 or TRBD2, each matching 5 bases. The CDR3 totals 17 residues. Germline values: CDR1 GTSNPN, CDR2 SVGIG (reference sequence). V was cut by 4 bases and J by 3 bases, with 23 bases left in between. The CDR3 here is CAWKRPGRTQGTDTQYF. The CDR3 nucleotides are TGTGCCTGGAAGAGACCGGGACGGACGCAAGGAACAGATACGCAGTATTTT.

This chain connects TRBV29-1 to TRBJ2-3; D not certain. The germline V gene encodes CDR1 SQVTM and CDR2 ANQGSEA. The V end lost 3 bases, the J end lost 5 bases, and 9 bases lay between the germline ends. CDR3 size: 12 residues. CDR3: CSVDHAGDTQYF. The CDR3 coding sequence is TGCAGCGTTGACCACGCCGGAGATACGCAGTATTTT.

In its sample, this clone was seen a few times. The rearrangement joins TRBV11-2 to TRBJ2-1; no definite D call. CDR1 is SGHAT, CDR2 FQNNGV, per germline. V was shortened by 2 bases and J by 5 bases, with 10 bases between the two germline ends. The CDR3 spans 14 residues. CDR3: CASSLNWNDNEQFF. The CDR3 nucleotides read TGTGCCAGCAGCTTAAATTGGAATGACAATGAGCAGTTCTTC.

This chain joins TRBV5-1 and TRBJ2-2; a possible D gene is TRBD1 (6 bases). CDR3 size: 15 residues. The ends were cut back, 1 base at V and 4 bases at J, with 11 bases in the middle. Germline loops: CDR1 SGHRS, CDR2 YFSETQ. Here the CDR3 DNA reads TGCGCCAGCAGCTTGCTTCAGGGGATCACCGGGGAGCTGTTTTTT. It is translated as CASSLLQGITGELFF.

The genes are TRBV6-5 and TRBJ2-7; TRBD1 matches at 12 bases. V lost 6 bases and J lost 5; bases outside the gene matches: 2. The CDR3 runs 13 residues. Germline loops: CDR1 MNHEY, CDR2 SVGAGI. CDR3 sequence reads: CASSRDRGHEQYF. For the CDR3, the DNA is TGTGCCAGCAGCAGGGACAGGGGGCACGAGCAGTACTTC.

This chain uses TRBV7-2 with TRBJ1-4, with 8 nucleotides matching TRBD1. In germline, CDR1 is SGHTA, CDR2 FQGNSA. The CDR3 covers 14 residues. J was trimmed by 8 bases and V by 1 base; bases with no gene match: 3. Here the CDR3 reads CASSLDRGEEKLFF. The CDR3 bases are TGTGCCAGCAGCTTAGACAGGGGGGAGGAAAAACTGTTTTTT.

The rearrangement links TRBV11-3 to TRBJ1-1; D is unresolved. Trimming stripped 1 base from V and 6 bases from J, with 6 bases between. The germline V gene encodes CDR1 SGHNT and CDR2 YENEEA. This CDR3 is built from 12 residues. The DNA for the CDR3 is TGTGCCAGCAGCTTAGGAGGGCCTGAAGCTTTCTTT. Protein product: CASSLGGPEAFF.

In DNA form, the CDR3 reads TGTGCCAGTAGTATCTCCCCCTCGAATAGCAATCAGCCCCAGCATTTT. This codes for CASSISPSNSNQPQHF. The chain has TRBV19 and TRBJ1-5; D unresolved. V gave up 3 bases and J gave up 0 bases, with 12 bases separating them. The CDR3 covers 16 residues. The germline CDR1 and CDR2 sequences are LNHDA and SQIVND (reference sequence). Drawing the rest from reference TRBV19 and TRBJ1-5, the complete variable domain is DGGITQSPKYLFRKEGQNVTLSCEQNLNHDAMYWYRQDPGQGLRLIYYSQIVNDFQKGDIAEGYSVSREKKESFPLTVTSAQKNPTAFYLCASSISPSNSNQPQHFGDGTRLSIL.

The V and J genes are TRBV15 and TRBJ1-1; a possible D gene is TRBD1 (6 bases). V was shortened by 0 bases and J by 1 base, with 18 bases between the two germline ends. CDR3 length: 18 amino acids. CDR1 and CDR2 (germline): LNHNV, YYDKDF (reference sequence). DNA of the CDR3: TGTGCCACCAGCAGAGATATCAGGGGCGGTATGACGAACACTGAAGCTTTCTTT. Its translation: CATSRDIRGGMTNTEAFF.

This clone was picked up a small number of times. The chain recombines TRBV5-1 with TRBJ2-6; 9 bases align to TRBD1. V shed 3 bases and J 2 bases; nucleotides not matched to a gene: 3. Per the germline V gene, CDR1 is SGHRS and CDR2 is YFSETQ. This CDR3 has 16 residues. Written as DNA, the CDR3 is TGCGCCAGCAGCTCCCGACAGGGGGCTGGGGCCAACGTCCTGACTTTC. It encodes CASSSRQGAGANVLTF.

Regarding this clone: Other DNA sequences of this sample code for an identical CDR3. The CDR3 protein is CAWMEGGYGYTF. The CDR3, as DNA: TGTGCCTGGATGGAGGGCGGCTATGGCTACACCTTC. V and J are TRBV30 and TRBJ1-2; unclear D gene. This CDR3 has 12 amino acids. Germline V gives CDR1 GTSNPN, CDR2 SVGIG (reference sequence). The V end was cut by 4 bases, the J end by 4 bases, with 10 bases between. Based on the CDR3 plus reference TRBV30 and TRBJ1-2, the full variable domain is SQTIHQWPATLVQPVGSPLSLECTVEGTSNPNLYWYRQAAGRGLQLLFYSVGIGQISSEVPQNLSASRPQDRQFILSSKKLLLSDSGFYLCAWMEGGYGYTFGSGTRLTVV.